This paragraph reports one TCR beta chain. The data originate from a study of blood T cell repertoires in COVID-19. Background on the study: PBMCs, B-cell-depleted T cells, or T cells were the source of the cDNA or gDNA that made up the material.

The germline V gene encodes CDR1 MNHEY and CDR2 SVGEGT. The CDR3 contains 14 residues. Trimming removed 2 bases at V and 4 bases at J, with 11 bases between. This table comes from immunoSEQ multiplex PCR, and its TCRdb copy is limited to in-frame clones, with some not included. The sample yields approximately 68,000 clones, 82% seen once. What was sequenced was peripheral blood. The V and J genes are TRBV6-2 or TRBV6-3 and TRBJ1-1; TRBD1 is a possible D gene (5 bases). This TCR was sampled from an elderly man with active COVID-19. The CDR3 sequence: CASSYRTKGTEAFF. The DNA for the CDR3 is TGTGCCAGCAGTTACCGGACAAAAGGCACTGAAGCTTTCTTT.